This TCR beta chain emerged from a study of T cell responses to AZD1222 COVID-19 vaccine. General study results and limits: Seropositivity was recorded at baseline in only a handful of AZD1222 recipients. Repertoires in all cases were sampled only once the peak T cell response had passed.

As to this clone: What it recognizes is unknown.

From germline, CDR1 is LNHDA and CDR2 SQIVND (reference sequence). CDR3 size: 15 residues. The V end lost 3 bases, the J end lost 7 bases, and 16 bases lay between the germline ends. The data were produced by immunoSEQ multiplex PCR, yet TCRdb's version contains in-frame clones alone and is incomplete. Here the sample spans 75,000 to 100,000 clones, 80% to 90% being singletons. The sequence derives from an adult in good health. This sample comprised peripheral blood, obtained on day 0 of AZD1222 vaccination. V gene TRBV19 combines with J gene TRBJ2-1; D may match TRBD1 or TRBD2 (6 bases each). CDR3 sequence: CASSISGARGNEQFF. The CDR3 nucleotides are TGTGCCAGTAGTATTTCGGGGGCCCGGGGAAATGAGCAGTTCTTC.